The clone carrying this T cell receptor beta chain was seen a handful of times. These data belong to a study of beta chain features in type 1 diabetes. Of the isolated RNA, all was reverse transcribed, and so the sequenced material was expressed TCRB transcripts. The protocol was immunoSEQ multiplex PCR, while the TCRdb copy is restricted to in-frame clones and leaves out a portion. The sample shows about 160,000 clones, about 9.1% of them seen only once. In germline, CDR1 is SEHNR, CDR2 FQNEAQ (reference sequence). This CDR3 comprises 13 residues. Trimming took 5 bases from V and 1 from J, leaving 8 bases between them.

The sequence was collected from a woman younger than 35 in good health. Material: central memory CD4+ T cells from blood. The V gene is TRBV7-9, the J gene TRBJ2-5; D gene uncertain. The CDR3 protein is CASSRQPQETQYF. As DNA, the CDR3 is TGTGCCAGCAGCCGACAACCCCAAGAGACCCAGTACTTC.